This T cell receptor beta chain was retrieved from a study of neurological immune-mediated disorders. TCRdb reprocessed the 5' RACE reads with MiXCR, giving one entry per CDR3 protein. The sample records about 33,000 distinct CDR3 sequences, about 1.6% being singletons. The CDR3 sequence is 15 residues long. V lost 10 bases to trimming and J lost 1 base; unmatched junction nucleotides: 10. Per the germline V gene, CDR1 is MNHEY and CDR2 is SVGAGI. This clonotype was counted at least ten times. Sequenced sample: PBMCs. The chain carries TRBV6-5 and TRBJ1-3, with 7 bases aligning to TRBD1. This clonotype was obtained from a woman aged 30 to 39 with multiple sclerosis. The CDR3, as DNA: TGTGCCACCATGGGGACAGCTAAGTCTGGAAACACCATATATTTT. This encodes CATMGTAKSGNTIYF.